This TCR beta chain was captured by sequencing in a study of blood T cell repertoires in COVID-19 (TCRdb year 2020). Notes on the research overall: Samples covering the acute and convalescent phases of COVID-19 were provided by collaborators in the United States, Italy and Spain. The samples were drawn from the first 160 participants of the ongoing ImmuneRACE study and from 1,254 subjects provided by 6 global collaborators. Where HLA class I and class II types were available, the types were taken from metadata supplied by the sample provider, not from assay-based typing. The prospective study material was composed of cDNA or gDNA derived from T cells, B-cell-depleted T cells, or PBMCs. Subjects who had been exposed to COVID-19, were actively infected with it, or had recovered from it provided the deeply sampled blood TCRbeta repertoires that made up the dataset. Nearly every sample came with metadata listing a de-identified subject ID, COVID-19 status, age in years and sex. The repertoires were made available in a free public database intended to serve as a resource for research on the immune response to SARS-CoV-2.

The research as a whole found: The quantity of clinical and demographic metadata differed by source and by participant and was supplied without curation.

TCRbeta CDR3 regions were amplified from genomic DNA by means of the immunoSEQ Assay, a bias-controlled multiplex PCR. Per the authors' processing: Nucleated cell counts per sample were estimated from amplification of reference gene primers within the assay. To quantify the absolute abundance of each unique TCRbeta CDR3 rearrangement, sequence reads were collapsed and filtered. Productive Simpson clonality was computed per sample as the square root of Simpson's diversity index over productive rearrangements. The clones in this table, taken by TCRdb from immuneACCESS, are in-frame only. Not every clone is retained; where verified, under half of the shortfall comes from an unresolved V gene, and the cause of the rest is unknown. From that table come the V and J calls and clone size; the DNA was used to work out D and trimming. The sample has 200,000 to 300,000 clones on record, about 88% of them singletons. The ten biggest clones cover over 5% of the sample.

One collaborating source in Seattle enrolled patients while the patients were actively infected and followed the patients over time throughout the course of disease. Whole blood was collected in K2EDTA tubes by collaborating institutions according to the institutions' own protocols. For TCRbeta analysis, collaborators shipped samples as frozen whole blood, isolated PBMCs, or DNA extracted from either of those sample types. Remarks on this clone: It has no known antigen specificity. No clone much larger than this one lies a single base away; base qualities are absent.

CDR1 SGHTA and CDR2 FQGNSA were looked up in the germline V gene. Including cysteine and phenylalanine, the CDR3 has 13 amino acids. The only DNA kept is the CDR3, 39 bases in frame from the first base. V gives up 5 bases and J gives up 8 bases, and the segment between their germline ends measures 15 bases. The rearrangement joined TRBV7-2 to TRBJ1-2, with an unclear D gene assignment. The source of this sequence is a woman in her sixties with COVID-19, enrolled during active disease. Sequenced: peripheral blood. The sequenced DNA is TGTGCCAGCAGCGGGGTTCGGGGAGTCGGCTACACCTTC. This encodes CASSGVRGVGYTF.